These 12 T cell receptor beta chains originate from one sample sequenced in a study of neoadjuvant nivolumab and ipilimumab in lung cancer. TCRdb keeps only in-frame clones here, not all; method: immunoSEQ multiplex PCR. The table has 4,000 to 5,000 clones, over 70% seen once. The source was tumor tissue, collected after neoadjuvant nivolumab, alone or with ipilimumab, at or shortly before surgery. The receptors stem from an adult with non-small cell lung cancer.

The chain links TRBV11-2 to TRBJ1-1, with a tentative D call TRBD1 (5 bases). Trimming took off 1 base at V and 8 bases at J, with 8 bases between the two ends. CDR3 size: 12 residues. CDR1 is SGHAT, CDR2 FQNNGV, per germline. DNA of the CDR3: TGTGCCAGCAGCTTAGTGGGGGGAGAAGCTTTCTTT. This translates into CASSLVGGEAFF.

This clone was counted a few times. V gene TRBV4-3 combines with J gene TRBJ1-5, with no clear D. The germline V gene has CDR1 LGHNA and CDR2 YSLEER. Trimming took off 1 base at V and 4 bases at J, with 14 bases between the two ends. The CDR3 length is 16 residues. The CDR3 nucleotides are TGCGCCAGCAGCCAAGCCTGGCAGCCACCTAATCAGCCCCAGCATTTT. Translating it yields CASSQAWQPPNQPQHF.

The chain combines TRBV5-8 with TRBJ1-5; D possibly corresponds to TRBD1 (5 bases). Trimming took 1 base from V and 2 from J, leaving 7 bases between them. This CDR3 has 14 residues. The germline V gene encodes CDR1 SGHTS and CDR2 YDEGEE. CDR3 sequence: CASSLQGGNQPQHF. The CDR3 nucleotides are TGTGCCAGCAGCTTGCAGGGTGGCAATCAGCCCCAGCATTTT.

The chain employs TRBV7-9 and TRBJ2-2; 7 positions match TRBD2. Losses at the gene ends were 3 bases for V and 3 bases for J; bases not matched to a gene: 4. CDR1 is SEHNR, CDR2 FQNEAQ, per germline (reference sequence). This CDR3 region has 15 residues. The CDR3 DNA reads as TGTGCCAGCAGCTTCCGGGACTACCACACCGGGGAGCTGTTTTTT. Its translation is CASSFRDYHTGELFF. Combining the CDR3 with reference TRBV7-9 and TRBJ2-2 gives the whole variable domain DTGVSQNPRHKITKRGQNVTFRCDPISEHNRLYWYRQTLGQGPEFLTYFQNEAQLEKSRLLSDRFSAERPKGSFSTLEIQRTEQGDSAMYLCASSFRDYHTGELFFGEGSRLTVL.

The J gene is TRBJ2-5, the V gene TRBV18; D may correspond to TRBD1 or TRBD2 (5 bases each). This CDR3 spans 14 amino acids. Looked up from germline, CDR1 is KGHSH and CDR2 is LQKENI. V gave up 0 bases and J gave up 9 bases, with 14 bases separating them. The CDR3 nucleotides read TGTGCCAGCTCACCACCCGGGGTGTCAGGGTCCCAGTACTTC. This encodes CASSPPGVSGSQYF. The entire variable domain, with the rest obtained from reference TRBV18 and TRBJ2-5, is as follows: NAGVMQNPRHLVRRRGQEARLRCSPMKGHSHVYWYRQLPEEGLKFMVYLQKENIIDESGMPKERFSAEFPKEGPSILRIQQVVRGDSAAYFCASSPPGVSGSQYFGPGTRLLVL.

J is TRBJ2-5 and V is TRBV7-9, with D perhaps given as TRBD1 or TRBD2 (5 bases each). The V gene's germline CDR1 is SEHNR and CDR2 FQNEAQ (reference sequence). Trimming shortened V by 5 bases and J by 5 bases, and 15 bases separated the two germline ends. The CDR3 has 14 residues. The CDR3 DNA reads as TGTGCCAGCAGCCGGGAAGGGGCAGGGGAGACCCAGTACTTC. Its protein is CASSREGAGETQYF. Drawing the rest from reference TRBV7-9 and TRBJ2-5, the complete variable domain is DTGVSQNPRHKITKRGQNVTFRCDPISEHNRLYWYRQTLGQGPEFLTYFQNEAQLEKSRLLSDRFSAERPKGSFSTLEIQRTEQGDSAMYLCASSREGAGETQYFGPGTRLLVL.

CDR3 in DNA: TGCAGCGTCAGGGACTCGGATCAGCCCCAGCATTTT. It is translated as CSVRDSDQPQHF. J is TRBJ1-5 and V is TRBV29-1, with D perhaps matching TRBD1 (5 bases). V was trimmed by 6 bases and J by 5 bases, leaving 11 bases between them. Germline CDR1 SQVTM, CDR2 ANQGSEA. The CDR3 consists of 12 residues.

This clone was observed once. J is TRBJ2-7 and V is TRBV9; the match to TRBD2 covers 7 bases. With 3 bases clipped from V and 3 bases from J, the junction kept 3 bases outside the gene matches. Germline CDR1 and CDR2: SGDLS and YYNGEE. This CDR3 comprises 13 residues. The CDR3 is CASSAGGSYEQYF. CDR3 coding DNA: TGTGCCAGCAGCGCGGGGGGTAGCTACGAGCAGTACTTC.

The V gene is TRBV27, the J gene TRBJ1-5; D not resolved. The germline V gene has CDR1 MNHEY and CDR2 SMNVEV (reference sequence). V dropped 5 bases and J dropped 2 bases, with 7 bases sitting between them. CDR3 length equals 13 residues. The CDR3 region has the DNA TGTGCCAGCAGTCCCCCCGGCAATCAGCCCCAGCATTTT. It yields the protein CASSPPGNQPQHF.

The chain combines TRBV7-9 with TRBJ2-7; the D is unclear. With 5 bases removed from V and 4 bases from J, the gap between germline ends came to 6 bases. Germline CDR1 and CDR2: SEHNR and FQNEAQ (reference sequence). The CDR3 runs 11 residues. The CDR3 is CASSRDYEQYF. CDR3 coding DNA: TGTGCCAGCAGCCGAGATTACGAGCAGTACTTC.

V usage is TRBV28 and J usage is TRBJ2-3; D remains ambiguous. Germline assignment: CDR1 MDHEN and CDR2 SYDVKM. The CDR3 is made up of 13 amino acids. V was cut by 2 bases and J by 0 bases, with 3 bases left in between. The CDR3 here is CASSLGSTDTQYF. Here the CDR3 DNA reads TGTGCCAGCAGTTTAGGTAGCACAGATACGCAGTATTTT. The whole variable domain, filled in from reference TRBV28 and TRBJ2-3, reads DVKVTQSSRYLVKRTGEKVFLECVQDMDHENMFWYRQDPGLGLRLIYFSYDVKMKEKGDIPEGYSVSREKKERFSLILESASTNQTSMYLCASSLGSTDTQYFGPGTRLTVL.

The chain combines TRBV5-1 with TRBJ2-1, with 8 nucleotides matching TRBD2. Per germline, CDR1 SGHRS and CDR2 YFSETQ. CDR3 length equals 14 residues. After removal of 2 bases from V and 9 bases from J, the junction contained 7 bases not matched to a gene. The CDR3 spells CASSFPGGPAEQFF. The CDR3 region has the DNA TGCGCCAGCAGCTTCCCGGGGGGGCCGGCTGAGCAGTTCTTC.